One and the same sample provided the 28 T cell receptor beta chains below, sequenced in a study of CD8+CD57+ T cells in acquired aplastic anemia. Genomic DNA, serving as template, underwent TCR beta VDJ and CDR3 profiling. MiXCR, run by TCRdb on the reads, gives a single entry per CDR3 protein. Here the sample spans some 120,000 distinct CDR3 sequences, 30% to 45% being singletons. Patients chosen for sequencing had shown CD8+CD57+ cell expansion by flow cytometry. The material sequenced was sorted CD4+, CD8+, or CD8+CD57+ T cells (not recorded which) from PBMCs. The receptors come from a human donor with aplastic anemia.

The chain joins TRBV2 to TRBJ1-5; D may be TRBD1 (5 bases). The CDR3 sequence is 15 residues long. V was clipped by 5 bases and J by 4 bases, with 15 bases between them. Germline V gene lookup returns CDR1 SNHLY and CDR2 FYNNEI. The CDR3 DNA reads as TGTGCCAGCAGTTGGGGGGACGGGGAAAATCAGCCCCAGCATTTT. This codes for CASSWGDGENQPQHF.

The rearrangement links TRBV19 to TRBJ1-1; weak D call: TRBD1 (6 bases). This CDR3 spans 15 amino acids. Germline assignment: CDR1 LNHDA and CDR2 SQIVND (reference sequence). The V end lost 0 bases, the J end lost 3 bases, and 11 bases lay between the germline ends. Written as DNA, the CDR3 is TGTGCCAGTAGTATAGATCAGGGGTTGGACACTGAAGCTTTCTTT. This encodes CASSIDQGLDTEAFF.

This clonotype has ten or more counts. V and J are TRBV6-2 or TRBV6-3 and TRBJ2-7, with 7 bases identical to TRBD1. Looked up from germline, CDR1 is MNHEY and CDR2 is SVGEGT. V shed 7 bases and J 2 bases; nucleotides not matched to a gene: 14. This CDR3 contains 16 residues. The CDR3 spells CASTIFLQGPTYEQYF. CDR3 DNA sequence: TGTGCCAGCACCATCTTCTTACAGGGGCCTACCTACGAGCAGTACTTC.

There are many counts of this clonotype. CDR3 nucleotides: TGTGCCAGCAGCTCGTTAACTCGGGACACCGGGGAGCTGTTTTTT. It yields the protein CASSSLTRDTGELFF. The V gene is TRBV5-6, the J gene TRBJ2-2, with D unresolved. In germline, CDR1 is SGHDT, CDR2 YYEEEE. Trimming pared 3 bases from V and 3 bases from J, leaving 12 bases between. This CDR3 is built from 15 residues.

The chain uses TRBV10-3 and TRBJ1-2; the D gene is possibly TRBD1 (5 bases). V was trimmed by 1 base and J by 8 bases, leaving 11 bases between them. CDR3 size: 13 residues. Germline V gene sequence: CDR1 ENHRY, CDR2 SYGVKD. CDR3 loop: CAISEFRAKGYTF. DNA for the CDR3: TGTGCCATCAGTGAGTTCAGGGCCAAGGGCTACACCTTC.

The V gene is TRBV7-2, the J gene TRBJ2-7; D not certain. The CDR3 consists of 13 residues. CDR1 SGHTA and CDR2 FQGNSA come from the germline V gene. Trimming removed 3 bases from V and 4 bases from J, with 10 bases in between. In DNA form, the CDR3 reads TGTGCCAGCAGCTTCGCAATGGGGTACGAGCAGTACTTC. Residues: CASSFAMGYEQYF. Full variable domain (outside the CDR3, taken from reference TRBV7-2 and TRBJ2-7): GAGVSQSPSNKVTEKGKDVELRCDPISGHTALYWYRQSLGQGLEFLIYFQGNSAPDKSGLPSDRFSAERTGGSVSTLTIQRTQQEDSAVYLCASSFAMGYEQYFGPGTRLTVT.

This clonotype showed up many times. The chain links TRBV6-1 to TRBJ2-7, with 11 bases aligning to TRBD1. The germline CDR1 and CDR2 sequences are MNHNS and SASEGT. The V and J ends lost 2 bases and 6 bases, in that order; junction bases with no gene match: 6. The length of the CDR3 is 15 residues. The CDR3: CASSELPGQGGEQYF. DNA for the CDR3: TGTGCCAGCAGTGAATTGCCGGGACAGGGGGGCGAGCAGTACTTC.

Concerning this clonotype: Germline and junction disagree at one end, which may indicate a read error. J is TRBJ1-4 and V is TRBV6-1; D not resolved. Germline V gives CDR1 MNHNS, CDR2 SASEGT. The CDR3 extends over 13 amino acids. CDR3 loop: CASSEGENEKPFF. For the CDR3, the DNA is TGTGCCAGCAGTGAAGGGGAAAATGAAAAACCGTTTTTT.

The chain is built from TRBV2 and TRBJ1-6; 7 positions agree with TRBD1. Per germline, CDR1 SNHLY and CDR2 FYNNEI. V dropped 5 bases and J dropped 7; count of bases not matched to a gene: 8. The CDR3 is 15 residues long. Written as DNA, the CDR3 is TGTGCCAGCAGTTCGACAGGGACCCAAAATTCACCCCTCCACTTT. This translates into CASSSTGTQNSPLHF.

CDR3 DNA sequence: TGTGCCAGCAGGGGCGGGACAGGGTACGGCTACACCTTC. Its protein is CASRGGTGYGYTF. The V call is TRBV5-6, the J call TRBJ1-2; 9 bases agree with TRBD1. V lost 5 bases to trimming and J lost 8 bases; unmatched junction nucleotides: 7. This CDR3 is 13 amino acids long. The germline CDR1 and CDR2 sequences are SGHDT and YYEEEE.

This clonotype came up many times. The chain employs TRBV19 and TRBJ1-5; TRBD1 agrees at 7 bases. The J segment lost 2 bases and the V segment lost 5 bases, leaving 6 bases of the junction unmatched. This CDR3 spans 15 amino acids. CDR1 LNHDA and CDR2 SQIVND come from the germline V gene (reference sequence). This CDR3 reads CASSRQGRGNQPQHF. CDR3 sequence (DNA): TGTGCCAGTAGTCGACAGGGCAGGGGCAATCAGCCCCAGCATTTT. The full variable domain, its missing parts supplied by reference TRBV19 and TRBJ1-5, is DGGITQSPKYLFRKEGQNVTLSCEQNLNHDAMYWYRQDPGQGLRLIYYSQIVNDFQKGDIAEGYSVSREKKESFPLTVTSAQKNPTAFYLCASSRQGRGNQPQHFGDGTRLSIL.

This chain joins TRBV7-2 and TRBJ2-5; D unclear. The CDR3 extends over 14 amino acids. With 1 base removed from V and 5 bases from J, the gap between germline ends came to 11 bases. Germline V gene data show CDR1 as SGHTA and CDR2 as FQGNSA. CDR3 DNA: TGTGCCAGCAGCTTAGGGCTCGCTAGGGAGACCCAGTACTTC. The encoded protein is CASSLGLARETQYF. Full variable domain (missing parts from reference TRBV7-2 and TRBJ2-5): GAGVSQSPSNKVTEKGKDVELRCDPISGHTALYWYRQSLGQGLEFLIYFQGNSAPDKSGLPSDRFSAERTGGSVSTLTIQRTQQEDSAVYLCASSLGLARETQYFGPGTRLLVL.

The table lists this clonotype with many counts. The rearrangement uses TRBV4-1 and TRBJ2-5; 10 bases are shared with TRBD2. Germline V gene data show CDR1 as MGHRA and CDR2 as YSYEKL. This CDR3 is built from 18 residues. V was pared by 4 bases and J by 4 bases, with 15 bases of the junction left unmatched. CDR3 bases: TGCGCCAGCAGCCGATCCATGGGGGCTAGCGGGGGTGGAGAGACCCAGTACTTC. This gives the protein CASSRSMGASGGGETQYF.

This rearrangement joins TRBV15 to TRBJ1-1; D unresolved. The CDR3 covers 14 residues. Germline CDR1 is LNHNV and CDR2 is YYDKDF (reference sequence). V dropped 0 bases and J dropped 1 base, with 6 bases sitting between them. The chain's CDR3 is CATSREAENTEAFF. The CDR3 DNA follows: TGTGCCACCAGCAGAGAAGCGGAGAACACTGAAGCTTTCTTT. The complete variable domain, with remaining parts taken from reference TRBV15 and TRBJ1-1, reads DAMVIQNPRYQVTQFGKPVTLSCSQTLNHNVMYWYQQKSSQAPKLLFHYYDKDFNNEADTPDNFQSRRPNTSFCFLDIRSPGLGDTAMYLCATSREAENTEAFFGQGTRLTVV.

The chain joins TRBV6-1 to TRBJ1-1; 10 bases are a match to TRBD1. The CDR3 is 16 residues long. The germline V gene has CDR1 MNHNS and CDR2 SASEGT. Trimming took 6 bases from V and 1 from J; bases not matched to a gene: 8. The CDR3 loop is CASSRRQGARNTEAFF. CDR3 nucleotide sequence: TGTGCCAGCAGCCGACGACAGGGGGCGCGGAACACTGAAGCTTTCTTT.

This clonotype appeared a few times. The chain combines TRBV7-9 with TRBJ2-7; TRBD1 agrees at 8 bases. The CDR3 is made up of 15 amino acids. Germline assignment: CDR1 SEHNR and CDR2 FQNEAQ (reference sequence). J was trimmed by 3 bases and V by 7 bases; bases with no gene match: 11. The CDR3 sequence: CASTLGGRGHYEQYF. The CDR3 nucleotides read TGTGCCAGCACCCTAGGGGGCAGGGGGCACTACGAGCAGTACTTC.

The rearrangement links TRBV11-2 to TRBJ2-7; 8 bases map to TRBD2. The CDR3 has 18 amino acids. The V segment lost 0 bases and the J segment 2 bases; nucleotides outside the gene matches: 12. Germline V gene sequence: CDR1 SGHAT, CDR2 FQNNGV. DNA for the CDR3: TGTGCCAGCAGCTTAGAAGCCCCAGCGGGGGTGTTTGCCTACGAGCAGTACTTC. Protein: CASSLEAPAGVFAYEQYF.

This clonotype has a count of ten or more. As DNA, the CDR3 is TGTGCCAGCCAAAAGAGGGGGACTGGAAACACCATATATTTT. Protein: CASQKRGTGNTIYF. The rearrangement joins TRBV13 to TRBJ1-3, with D perhaps TRBD1 (6 bases). The germline V gene has CDR1 PRHDT and CDR2 FYEKMQ (reference sequence). Between the trimmed V and J ends, which lost 8 bases and 2 bases, there was a span of 13 bases. This CDR3 is 14 amino acids long.

There are many counts of this clonotype. V gene TRBV7-2 combines with J gene TRBJ2-3; the D gene is possibly TRBD2 (5 bases). Germline V lookup: CDR1 SGHTA, CDR2 FQGNSA. This CDR3 comprises 14 residues. V shed 1 base and J shed 1 base, with 6 bases lying between them. Here the CDR3 reads CASSLDGGTDTQYF. For the CDR3, the DNA is TGTGCCAGCAGCTTAGACGGGGGCACAGATACGCAGTATTTT.

This clonotype has a count of ten or more. The gene calls are TRBV2 and TRBJ2-5, with 11 bases matching TRBD1. The V and J ends lost 4 bases and 5 bases, in that order; junction bases with no gene match: 6. Germline CDR1 reads SNHLY; CDR2 reads FYNNEI. The CDR3 is 15 residues long. The CDR3 DNA follows: TGTGCCAGCAGTGCAGGACAGGGGGCGCACGAGACCCAGTACTTC. Its translation is CASSAGQGAHETQYF.

About this clonotype itself: A much larger clone lies a single base off, so this may be a read error. The chain combines TRBV3-1 with TRBJ1-6; 7 nucleotides align to TRBD1. The CDR3 runs to 15 residues. Germline CDR1 LGHDT, CDR2 YNNKEL (reference sequence). Germline trimming cut 4 bases from V and 8 bases from J; bases unmatched to any gene: 8. As DNA, the CDR3 is TGTGCCAGCAGCCCGTCAGGGGGTTGGGATTCACCCCTCCACTTT. Protein: CASSPSGGWDSPLHF.

At least ten counts were recorded for this clonotype. The chain couples TRBV5-1 to TRBJ2-2; possible D gene TRBD1, 5 bases. The V gene lost 2 bases and the J gene lost 7 bases, with 9 bases spanning the gap. Germline V lookup: CDR1 SGHRS, CDR2 YFSETQ. The CDR3 sequence is 13 residues long. CDR3 residues: CASSFRGGGELFF. The CDR3 nucleotides read TGCGCCAGCAGCTTTAGGGGTGGCGGGGAGCTGTTTTTT.

As concerns this clonotype: A much larger clone differs from this one at a single base, so this may be a read error. V and J are TRBV9 and TRBJ2-2; D might be TRBD2 (6 bases). The CDR3 consists of 16 residues. Germline V gene lookup returns CDR1 SGDLS and CDR2 YYNGEE. The CDR3 DNA reads TGTGCCAGCAGCCCTTTAGGGACCGCTGGCTCCGGGGGGCTGTTTTTT. Encoded protein: CASSPLGTAGSGGLFF.

This rearrangement joins TRBV20-1 to TRBJ1-1; no clear D. The germline gives CDR1 DFQATT, CDR2 SNEGSKA (reference sequence). V was cut by 6 bases and J by 7 bases, with 12 bases left in between. The CDR3 extends over 11 amino acids. The CDR3 DNA reads as TGCAGTGCATCCTGGCAGATTGAAGCTTTCTTT. It codes for CSASWQIEAFF.

This clonotype was seen a handful of times. The chain has TRBV7-3 and TRBJ1-6; D gene uncertain. Per the germline V gene, CDR1 is SGHTA and CDR2 is FQGTGA. V lost 6 bases and J 3 bases, leaving 12 bases between the germline ends. This CDR3 is 15 amino acids long. The CDR3 loop is CASRHRQDYNSPLHF. CDR3 sequence (DNA): TGTGCCAGCAGACATAGACAAGACTATAATTCACCCCTCCACTTT.

The gene calls are TRBV7-2 and TRBJ2-7, with 9 bases fitting TRBD2. Germline assignment: CDR1 SGHTA and CDR2 FQGNSA. The CDR3 is made up of 15 amino acids. J gave up 4 bases and V 5 bases, and 9 bases lay outside the gene matches. CDR3 bases: TGTGCCAGCAGCCGCCCGGGGCGGGGGGGTTACGAGCAGTACGTC. Its translation is CASSRPGRGGYEQYV.

The gene calls are TRBV25-1 and TRBJ1-2, with D uncertain. Trimming took off 3 bases at V and 7 bases at J, with 6 bases between the two ends. This CDR3 region has 11 residues. Germline-derived CDR1 and CDR2 are MGHDK and SYGVNS. The CDR3 spells CASSDGLGYTF. The CDR3 DNA sequence: TGTGCCAGCAGTGACGGGCTTGGCTACACCTTC.

This clonotype showed up many times. J is TRBJ1-2 and V is TRBV5-5; D ambiguous. Trimming took off 0 bases at V and 3 bases at J, with 9 bases between the two ends. Germline assignment: CDR1 SGHKS and CDR2 YYEKEE (reference sequence). The length of the CDR3 is 14 residues. This CDR3 reads CASSLGGIDYGYTF. In DNA, the CDR3 is TGTGCCAGCAGCTTGGGAGGGATAGACTATGGCTACACCTTC.